Listed here is a single T cell receptor (beta chain). Its antigen is not identified. The CDR3 covers 15 residues. The germline V gene encodes CDR1 MNHEY and CDR2 SVGAGI. The V segment lost 6 bases and the J segment 5 bases; nucleotides outside the gene matches: 7. This sample is drawn from a study of cytomegalovirus exposure and HLA in healthy donors. PCR used 60 Vbeta primers and 13 Jbeta primers. The table came from immunoSEQ multiplex PCR; TCRdb's copy has only in-frame clones and leaves some out. Of around 170,000 clones in the sample, roughly 70% were seen once. Findings of the study overall: Cytomegalovirus-associated status was assigned to 164 TCR beta chains.

This rearrangement joins TRBV6-5 to TRBJ2-5; TRBD1 matches at 12 bases. The material sequenced was PBMCs. This sequence originates from a girl aged 5 to 17 in good health and CMV-seronegative. The CDR3 reads CASSGGQGAFETQYF. The CDR3 DNA reads TGTGCCAGCAGCGGGGGACAGGGGGCGTTTGAGACCCAGTACTTC.